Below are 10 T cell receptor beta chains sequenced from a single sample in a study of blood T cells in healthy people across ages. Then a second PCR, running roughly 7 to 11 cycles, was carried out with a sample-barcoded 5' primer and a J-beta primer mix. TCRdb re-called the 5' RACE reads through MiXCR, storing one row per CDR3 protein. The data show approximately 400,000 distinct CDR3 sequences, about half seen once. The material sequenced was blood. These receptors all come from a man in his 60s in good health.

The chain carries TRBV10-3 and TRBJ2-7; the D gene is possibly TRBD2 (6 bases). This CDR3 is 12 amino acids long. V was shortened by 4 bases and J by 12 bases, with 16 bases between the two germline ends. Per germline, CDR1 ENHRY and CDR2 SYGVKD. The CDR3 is CAISGRDSEMYF. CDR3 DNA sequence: TGTGCCATCAGTGGTAGGGACTCCGAGATGTACTTC.

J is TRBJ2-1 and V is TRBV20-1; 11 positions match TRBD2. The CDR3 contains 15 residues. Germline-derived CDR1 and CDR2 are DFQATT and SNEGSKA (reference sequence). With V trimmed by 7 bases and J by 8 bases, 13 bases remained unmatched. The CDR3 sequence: CSGETSGGSGDEQFF. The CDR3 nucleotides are TGCAGTGGCGAAACTAGCGGGGGCAGTGGGGATGAGCAGTTCTTC.

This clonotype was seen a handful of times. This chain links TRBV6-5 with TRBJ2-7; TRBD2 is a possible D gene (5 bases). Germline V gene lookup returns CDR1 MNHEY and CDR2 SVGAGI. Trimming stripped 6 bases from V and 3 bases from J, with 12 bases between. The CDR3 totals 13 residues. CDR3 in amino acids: CASRPTGIYEQYF. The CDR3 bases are TGTGCCAGCAGACCCACCGGGATCTACGAGCAGTACTTC.

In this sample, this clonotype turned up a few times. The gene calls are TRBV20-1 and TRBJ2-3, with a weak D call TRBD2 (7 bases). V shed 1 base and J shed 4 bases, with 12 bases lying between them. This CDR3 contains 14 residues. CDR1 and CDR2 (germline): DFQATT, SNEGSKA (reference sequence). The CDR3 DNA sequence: TGCAGTGCTAGAGGACCCGGGGGGCCAGATACGCAGTATTTT. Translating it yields CSARGPGGPDTQYF.

The chain's CDR3 is CASSQDRGSGNQPQHF. DNA of the CDR3: TGCGCCAGCAGCCAAGACAGGGGCAGCGGCAATCAGCCCCAGCATTTT. V is TRBV4-1 and J is TRBJ1-5; possibly TRBD1 for D (6 bases). Germline assignment: CDR1 MGHRA and CDR2 YSYEKL. Trimming took off 0 bases at V and 2 bases at J, with 11 bases between the two ends. The length of the CDR3 is 16 residues.

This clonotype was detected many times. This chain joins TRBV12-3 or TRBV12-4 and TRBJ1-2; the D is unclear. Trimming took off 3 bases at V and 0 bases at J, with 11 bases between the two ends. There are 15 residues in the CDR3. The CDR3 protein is CASSFGRRANYGYTF. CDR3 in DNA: TGTGCCAGCAGTTTTGGGCGAAGAGCTAACTATGGCTACACCTTC.

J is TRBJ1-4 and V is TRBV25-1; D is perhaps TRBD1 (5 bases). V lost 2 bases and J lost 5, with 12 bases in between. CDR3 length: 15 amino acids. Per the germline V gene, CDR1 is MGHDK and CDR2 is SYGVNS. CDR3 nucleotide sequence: TGTGCCAGCAGTGAACTGGGACGGCAGAATGAAAAACTGTTTTTT. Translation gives CASSELGRQNEKLFF.

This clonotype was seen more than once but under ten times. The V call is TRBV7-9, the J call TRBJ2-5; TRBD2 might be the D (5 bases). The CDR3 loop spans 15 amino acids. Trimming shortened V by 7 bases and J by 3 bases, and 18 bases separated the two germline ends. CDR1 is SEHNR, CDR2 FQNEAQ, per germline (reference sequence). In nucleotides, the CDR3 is TGTGCCAGCAACCCCACCGGGGAAAAGGAAGAGACCCAGTACTTC. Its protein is CASNPTGEKEETQYF.

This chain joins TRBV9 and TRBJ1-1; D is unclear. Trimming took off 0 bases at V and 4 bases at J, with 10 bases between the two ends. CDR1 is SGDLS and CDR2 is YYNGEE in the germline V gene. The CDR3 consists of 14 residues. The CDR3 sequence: CASSVEVGGTEAFF. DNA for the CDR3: TGTGCCAGCAGCGTAGAAGTCGGAGGCACTGAAGCTTTCTTT.

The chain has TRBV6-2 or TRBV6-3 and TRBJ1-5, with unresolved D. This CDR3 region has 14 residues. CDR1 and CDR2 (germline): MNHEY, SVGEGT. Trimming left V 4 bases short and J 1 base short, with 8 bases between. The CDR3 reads CASSLNRSNQPQHF. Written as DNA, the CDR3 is TGTGCCAGCAGTTTAAACAGAAGCAATCAGCCCCAGCATTTT.